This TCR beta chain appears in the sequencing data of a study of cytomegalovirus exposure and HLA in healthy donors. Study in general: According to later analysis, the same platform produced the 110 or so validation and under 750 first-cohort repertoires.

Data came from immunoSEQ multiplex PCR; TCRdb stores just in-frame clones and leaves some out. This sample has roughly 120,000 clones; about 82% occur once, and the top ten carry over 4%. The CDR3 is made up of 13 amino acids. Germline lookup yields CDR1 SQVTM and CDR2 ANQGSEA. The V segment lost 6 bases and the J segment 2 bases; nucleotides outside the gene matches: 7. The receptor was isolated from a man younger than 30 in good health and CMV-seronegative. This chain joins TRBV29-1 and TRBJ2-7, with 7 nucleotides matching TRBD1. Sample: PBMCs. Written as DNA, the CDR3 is TGCAGCGTGTTACAGGGGACAACCTACGAGCAGTACTTC. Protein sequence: CSVLQGTTYEQYF.